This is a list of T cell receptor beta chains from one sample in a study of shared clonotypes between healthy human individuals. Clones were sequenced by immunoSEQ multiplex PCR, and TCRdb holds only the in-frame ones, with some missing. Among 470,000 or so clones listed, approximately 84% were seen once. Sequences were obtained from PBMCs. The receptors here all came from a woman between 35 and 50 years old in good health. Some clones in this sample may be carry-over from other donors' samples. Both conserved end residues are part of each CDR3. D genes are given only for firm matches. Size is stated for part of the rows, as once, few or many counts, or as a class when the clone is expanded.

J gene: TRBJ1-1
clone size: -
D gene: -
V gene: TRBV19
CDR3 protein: CASSIGPEAFF
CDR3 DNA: TGTGCCAGTAGTATAGGTCCGGAAGCTTTCTTT

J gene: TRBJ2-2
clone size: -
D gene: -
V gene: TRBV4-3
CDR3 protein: CASSQETGLRRELFF
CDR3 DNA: TGCGCCAGCAGCCAAGAAACGGGGCTGAGGAGGGAGCTGTTTTTT

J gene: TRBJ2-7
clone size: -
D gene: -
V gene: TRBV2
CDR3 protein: CASSGTYEQYF
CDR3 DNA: TGTGCCAGCAGTGGAACCTACGAGCAGTACTTC

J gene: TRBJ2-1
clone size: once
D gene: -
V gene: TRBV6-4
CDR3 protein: CASSDSSGSSDEQFF
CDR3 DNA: TGTGCCAGCAGTGACTCGAGTGGTAGTTCGGATGAGCAGTTCTTC

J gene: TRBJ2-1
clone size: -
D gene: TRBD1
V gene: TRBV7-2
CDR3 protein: CASSLEGQSYNEQFF
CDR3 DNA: TGTGCCAGCAGCTTAGAGGGACAGAGCTACAATGAGCAGTTCTTC

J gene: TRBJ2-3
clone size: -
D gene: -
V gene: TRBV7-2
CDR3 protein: CASSLAGGSTDTQYF
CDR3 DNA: TGTGCCAGCAGCTTAGCGGGCGGGAGCACAGATACGCAGTATTTT

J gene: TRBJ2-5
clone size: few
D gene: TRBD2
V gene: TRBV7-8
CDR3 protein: CASSRLAETQYF
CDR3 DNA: TGTGCCAGCAGCAGACTAGCAGAGACCCAGTACTTC

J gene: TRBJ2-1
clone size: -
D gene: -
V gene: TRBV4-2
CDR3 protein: CASSQATGPRDEQFF
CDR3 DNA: TGTGCCAGCAGCCAAGCGACGGGACCACGGGATGAGCAGTTCTTC

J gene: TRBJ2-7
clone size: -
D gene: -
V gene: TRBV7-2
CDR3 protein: CASSLDRDTSEQYF
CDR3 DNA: TGTGCCAGCAGCTTAGATCGGGACACGAGCGAGCAGTACTTC

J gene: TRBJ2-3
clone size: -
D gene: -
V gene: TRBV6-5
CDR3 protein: CASSYTGWTDTQYF
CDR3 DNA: TGTGCCAGCAGTTACACGGGGTGGACAGATACGCAGTATTTT

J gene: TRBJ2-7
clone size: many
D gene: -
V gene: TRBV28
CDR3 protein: CASTQGGTPYEQYF
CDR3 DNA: TGTGCCAGCACCCAAGGGGGAACTCCTTACGAGCAGTACTTC

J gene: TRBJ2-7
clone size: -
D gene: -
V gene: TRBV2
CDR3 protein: CASTRQIAYEQYF
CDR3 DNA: TGTGCCAGCACTCGTCAGATAGCCTACGAGCAGTACTTC

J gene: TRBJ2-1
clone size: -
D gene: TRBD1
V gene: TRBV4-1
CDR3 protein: CASSQHTGTGVFPVWFF
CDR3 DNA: TGCGCCAGCAGCCAACATACCGGGACAGGGGTTTTCCCGGTATGGTTCTTC